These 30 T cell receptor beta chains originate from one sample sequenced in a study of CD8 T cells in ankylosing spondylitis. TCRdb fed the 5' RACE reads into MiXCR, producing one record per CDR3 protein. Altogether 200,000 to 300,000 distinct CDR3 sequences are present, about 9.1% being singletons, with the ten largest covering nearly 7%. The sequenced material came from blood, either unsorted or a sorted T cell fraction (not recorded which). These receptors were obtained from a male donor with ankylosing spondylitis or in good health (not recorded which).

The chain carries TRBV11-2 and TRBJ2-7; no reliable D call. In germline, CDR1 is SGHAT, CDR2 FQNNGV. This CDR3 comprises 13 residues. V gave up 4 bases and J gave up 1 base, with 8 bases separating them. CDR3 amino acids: CASSSGMSYEQYF. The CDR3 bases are TGTGCCAGCAGCTCTGGAATGTCCTACGAGCAGTACTTC.

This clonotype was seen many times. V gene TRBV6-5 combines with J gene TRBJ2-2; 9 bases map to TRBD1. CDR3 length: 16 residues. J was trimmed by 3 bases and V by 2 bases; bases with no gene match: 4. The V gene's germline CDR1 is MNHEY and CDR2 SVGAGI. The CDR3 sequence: CASSYTRDRDTGELFF. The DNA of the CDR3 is TGTGCCAGCAGTTACACCCGGGACAGGGACACCGGGGAGCTGTTTTTT.

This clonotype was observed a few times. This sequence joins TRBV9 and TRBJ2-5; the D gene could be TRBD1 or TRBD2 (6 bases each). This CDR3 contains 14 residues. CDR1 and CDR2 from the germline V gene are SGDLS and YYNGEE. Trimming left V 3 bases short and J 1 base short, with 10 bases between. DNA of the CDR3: TGTGCCAGCAGCGCGGGGGACACCCAAGAGACCCAGTACTTC. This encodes CASSAGDTQETQYF.

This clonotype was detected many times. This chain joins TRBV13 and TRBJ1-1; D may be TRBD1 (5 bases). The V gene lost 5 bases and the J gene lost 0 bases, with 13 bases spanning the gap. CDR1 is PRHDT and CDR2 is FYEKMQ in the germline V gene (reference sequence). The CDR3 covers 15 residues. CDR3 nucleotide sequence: TGTGCCAGCAGCCGTGACAGACACATGAACACTGAAGCTTTCTTT. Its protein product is CASSRDRHMNTEAFF.

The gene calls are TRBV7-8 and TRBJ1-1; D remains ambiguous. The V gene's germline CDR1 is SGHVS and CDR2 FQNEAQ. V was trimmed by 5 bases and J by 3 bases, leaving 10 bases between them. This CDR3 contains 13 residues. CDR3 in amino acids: CASSPRRDTEAFF. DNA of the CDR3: TGTGCCAGCAGCCCGCGGCGGGACACTGAAGCTTTCTTT.

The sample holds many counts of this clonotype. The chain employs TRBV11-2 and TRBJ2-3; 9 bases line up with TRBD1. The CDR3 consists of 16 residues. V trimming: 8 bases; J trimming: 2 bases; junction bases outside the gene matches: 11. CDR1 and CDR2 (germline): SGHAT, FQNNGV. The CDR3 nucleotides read TGTGCCAGCGCGACCCGGGACAGGGCACTCACAGATACGCAGTATTTT. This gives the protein CASATRDRALTDTQYF.

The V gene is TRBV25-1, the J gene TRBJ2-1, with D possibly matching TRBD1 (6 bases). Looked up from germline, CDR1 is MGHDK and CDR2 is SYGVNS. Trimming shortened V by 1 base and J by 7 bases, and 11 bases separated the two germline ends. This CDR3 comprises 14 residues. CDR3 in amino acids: CASSEWAGVNEQFF. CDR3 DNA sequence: TGTGCCAGCAGTGAATGGGCAGGGGTGAATGAGCAGTTCTTC. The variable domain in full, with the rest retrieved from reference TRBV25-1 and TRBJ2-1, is EADIYQTPRYLVIGTGKKITLECSQTMGHDKMYWYQQDPGMELHLIHYSYGVNSTEKGDLSSESTVSRIRTEHFPLTLESARPSHTSQYLCASSEWAGVNEQFFGPGTRLTVL.

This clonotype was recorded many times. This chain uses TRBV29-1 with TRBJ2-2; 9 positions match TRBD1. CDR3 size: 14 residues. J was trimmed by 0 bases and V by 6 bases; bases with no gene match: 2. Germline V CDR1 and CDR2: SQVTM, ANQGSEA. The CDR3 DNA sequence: TGCAGCGTAGGACAGGGGACGAACACCGGGGAGCTGTTTTTT. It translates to CSVGQGTNTGELFF.

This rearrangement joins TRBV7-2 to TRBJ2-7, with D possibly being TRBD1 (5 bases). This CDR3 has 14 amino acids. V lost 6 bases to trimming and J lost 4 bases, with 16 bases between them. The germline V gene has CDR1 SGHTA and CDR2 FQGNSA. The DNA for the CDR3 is TGTGCCAGCAGATTATCCCCAGGGCAATACGAGCAGTACTTC. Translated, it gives CASRLSPGQYEQYF. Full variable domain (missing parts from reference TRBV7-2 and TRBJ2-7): GAGVSQSPSNKVTEKGKDVELRCDPISGHTALYWYRQSLGQGLEFLIYFQGNSAPDKSGLPSDRFSAERTGGSVSTLTIQRTQQEDSAVYLCASRLSPGQYEQYFGPGTRLTVT.

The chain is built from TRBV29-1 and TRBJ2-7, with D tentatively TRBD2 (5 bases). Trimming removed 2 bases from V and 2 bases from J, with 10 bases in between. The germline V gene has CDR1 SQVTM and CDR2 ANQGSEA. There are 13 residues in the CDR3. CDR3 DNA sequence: TGCAGCGTTGAACTCGAGACTACCTACGAGCAGTACTTC. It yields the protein CSVELETTYEQYF.

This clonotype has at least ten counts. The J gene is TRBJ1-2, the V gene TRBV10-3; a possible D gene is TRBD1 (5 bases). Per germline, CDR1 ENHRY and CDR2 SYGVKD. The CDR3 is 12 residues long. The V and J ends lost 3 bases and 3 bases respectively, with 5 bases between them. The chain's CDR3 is CAISEQDYGYTF. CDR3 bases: TGTGCCATCAGTGAACAGGACTATGGCTACACCTTC.

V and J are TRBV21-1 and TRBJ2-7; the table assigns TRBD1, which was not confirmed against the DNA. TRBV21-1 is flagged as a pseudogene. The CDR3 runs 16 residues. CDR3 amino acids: CASSKRGQGEAYEQYF. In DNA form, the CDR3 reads TGTGCCAGCAGCAAACGCGGACAGGGGGAAGCCTACGAGCAGTACTTC.

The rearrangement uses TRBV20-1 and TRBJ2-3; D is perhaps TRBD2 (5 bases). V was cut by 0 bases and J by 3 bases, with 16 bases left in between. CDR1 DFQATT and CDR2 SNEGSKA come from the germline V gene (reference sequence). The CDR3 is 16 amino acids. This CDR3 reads CSARDAVEGRTDTQYF. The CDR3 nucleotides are TGCAGTGCTAGAGACGCAGTCGAGGGAAGAACAGATACGCAGTATTTT.

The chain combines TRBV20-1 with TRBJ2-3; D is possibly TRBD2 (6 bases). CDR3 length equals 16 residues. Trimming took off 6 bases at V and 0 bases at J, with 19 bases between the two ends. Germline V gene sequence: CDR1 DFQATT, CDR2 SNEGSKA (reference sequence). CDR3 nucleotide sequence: TGCAGTGCCACCAGCCGAGGGGACTTTAGCACAGATACGCAGTATTTT. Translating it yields CSATSRGDFSTDTQYF.

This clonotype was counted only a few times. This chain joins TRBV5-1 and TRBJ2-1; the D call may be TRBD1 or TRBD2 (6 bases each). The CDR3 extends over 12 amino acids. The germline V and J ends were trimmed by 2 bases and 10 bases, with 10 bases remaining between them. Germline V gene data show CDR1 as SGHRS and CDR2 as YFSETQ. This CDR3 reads CASSLRGREQFF. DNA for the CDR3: TGCGCCAGCAGCTTACGGGGGCGGGAGCAGTTCTTC.

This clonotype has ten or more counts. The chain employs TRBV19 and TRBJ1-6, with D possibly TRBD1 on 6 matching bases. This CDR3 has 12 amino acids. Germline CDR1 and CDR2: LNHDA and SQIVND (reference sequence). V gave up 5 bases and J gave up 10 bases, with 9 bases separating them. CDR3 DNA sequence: TGTGCCAGTAGTGGACAGTTCTCACCCCTCCACTTT. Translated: CASSGQFSPLHF.

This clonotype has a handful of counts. The CDR3 region is CATSRGQGSNQPQHF. The CDR3 nucleotides read TGTGCCACCAGCAGAGGACAGGGAAGCAATCAGCCCCAGCATTTT. The chain employs TRBV15 and TRBJ1-5; 7 bases are shared with TRBD1. Germline trimming cut 1 base from V and 1 base from J; bases unmatched to any gene: 1. Per germline, CDR1 LNHNV and CDR2 YYDKDF (reference sequence). The CDR3 contains 15 residues.

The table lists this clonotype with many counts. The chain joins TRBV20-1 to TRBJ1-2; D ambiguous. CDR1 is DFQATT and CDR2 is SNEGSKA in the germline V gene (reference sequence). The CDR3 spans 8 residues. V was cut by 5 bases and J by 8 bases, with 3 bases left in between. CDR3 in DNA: TGCAGTGCTCCGGGCTACACCTTC. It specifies CSAPGYTF.

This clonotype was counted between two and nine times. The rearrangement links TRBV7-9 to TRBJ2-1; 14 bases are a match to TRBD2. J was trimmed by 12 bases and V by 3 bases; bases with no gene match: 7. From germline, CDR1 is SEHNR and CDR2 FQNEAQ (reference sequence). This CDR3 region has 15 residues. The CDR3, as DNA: TGTGCCAGCAGCTTCGGGACTAGCGGGGGCAAAGGGCAGTTCTTC. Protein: CASSFGTSGGKGQFF. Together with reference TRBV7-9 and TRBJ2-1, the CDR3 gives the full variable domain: DTGVSQNPRHKITKRGQNVTFRCDPISEHNRLYWYRQTLGQGPEFLTYFQNEAQLEKSRLLSDRFSAERPKGSFSTLEIQRTEQGDSAMYLCASSFGTSGGKGQFFGPGTRLTVL.

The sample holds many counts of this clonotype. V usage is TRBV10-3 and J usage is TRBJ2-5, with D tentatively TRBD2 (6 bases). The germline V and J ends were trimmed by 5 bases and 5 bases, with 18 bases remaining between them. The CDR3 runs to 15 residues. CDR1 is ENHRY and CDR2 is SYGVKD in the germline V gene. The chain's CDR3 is CAISSSAGRKETQYF. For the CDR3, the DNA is TGTGCCATCAGTTCCTCCGCAGGGAGGAAGGAGACCCAGTACTTC.

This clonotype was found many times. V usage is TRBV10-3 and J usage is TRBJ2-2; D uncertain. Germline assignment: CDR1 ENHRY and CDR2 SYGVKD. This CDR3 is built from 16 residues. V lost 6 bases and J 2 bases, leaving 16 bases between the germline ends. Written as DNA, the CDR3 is TGTGCCATCAGCCGCGCGTGGACGCAAAACACCGGGGAGCTGTTTTTT. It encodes CAISRAWTQNTGELFF.

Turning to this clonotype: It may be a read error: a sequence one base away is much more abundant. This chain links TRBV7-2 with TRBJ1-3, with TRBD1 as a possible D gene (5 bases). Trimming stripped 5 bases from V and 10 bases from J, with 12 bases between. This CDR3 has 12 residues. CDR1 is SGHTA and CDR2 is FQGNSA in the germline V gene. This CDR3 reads CASSPGRETIYF. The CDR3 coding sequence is TGTGCCAGCAGCCCGGGACGAGAGACCATATATTTT.

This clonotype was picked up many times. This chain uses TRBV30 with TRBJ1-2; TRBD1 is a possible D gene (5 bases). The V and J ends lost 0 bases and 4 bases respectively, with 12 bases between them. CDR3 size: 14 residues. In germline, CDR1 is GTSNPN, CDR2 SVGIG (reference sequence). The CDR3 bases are TGTGCCTGGAGTGTAACGGAGGGACGCTATGGCTACACCTTC. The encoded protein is CAWSVTEGRYGYTF.

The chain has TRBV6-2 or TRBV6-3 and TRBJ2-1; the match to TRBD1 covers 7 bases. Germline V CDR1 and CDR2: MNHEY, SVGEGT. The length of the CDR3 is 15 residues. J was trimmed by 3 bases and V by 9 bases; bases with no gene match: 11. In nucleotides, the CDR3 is TGTGCCAGTAATTCTCGGGACAGACTCTACAATGAGCAGTTCTTC. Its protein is CASNSRDRLYNEQFF.

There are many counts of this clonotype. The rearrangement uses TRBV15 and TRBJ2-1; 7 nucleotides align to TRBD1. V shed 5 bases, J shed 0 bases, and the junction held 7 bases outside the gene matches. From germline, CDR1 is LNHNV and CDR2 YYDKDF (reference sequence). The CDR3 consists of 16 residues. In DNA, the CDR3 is TGTGCCACCAGCCATGGATCAGGGGGCTCCTACAATGAGCAGTTCTTC. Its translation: CATSHGSGGSYNEQFF.

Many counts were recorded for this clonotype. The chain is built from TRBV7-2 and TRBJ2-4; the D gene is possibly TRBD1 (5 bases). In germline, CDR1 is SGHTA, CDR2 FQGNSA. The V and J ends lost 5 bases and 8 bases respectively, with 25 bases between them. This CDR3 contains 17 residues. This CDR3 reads CASSPLLGPGKEYIQYF. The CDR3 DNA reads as TGTGCCAGCAGCCCTCTCCTTGGTCCAGGGAAGGAGTACATTCAGTACTTC.

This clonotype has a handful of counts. DNA of the CDR3: TGTGCCTGGGGCTCAGGGGGGCGCGACACTGAAGCTTTCTTT. As protein: CAWGSGGRDTEAFF. The chain uses TRBV30 and TRBJ1-1; 7 nucleotides line up with TRBD1. The CDR3 runs 14 residues. V trimming: 5 bases; J trimming: 3 bases; junction bases outside the gene matches: 9. Germline V gene sequence: CDR1 GTSNPN, CDR2 SVGIG (reference sequence).

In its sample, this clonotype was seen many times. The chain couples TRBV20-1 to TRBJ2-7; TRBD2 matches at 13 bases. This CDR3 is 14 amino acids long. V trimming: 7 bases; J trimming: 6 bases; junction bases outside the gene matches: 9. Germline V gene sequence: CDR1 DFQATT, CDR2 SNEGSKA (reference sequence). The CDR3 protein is CSVLRTSGSLEQYF. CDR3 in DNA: TGCAGTGTCCTCCGGACTAGCGGGAGTCTCGAGCAGTACTTC.

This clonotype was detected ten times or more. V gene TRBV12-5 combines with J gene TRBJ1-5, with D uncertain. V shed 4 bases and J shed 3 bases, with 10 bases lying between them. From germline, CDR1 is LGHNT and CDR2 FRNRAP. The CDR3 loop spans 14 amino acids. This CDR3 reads CASGSPWDNQPQHF. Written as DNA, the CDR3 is TGTGCTAGTGGTTCGCCCTGGGACAATCAGCCCCAGCATTTT.

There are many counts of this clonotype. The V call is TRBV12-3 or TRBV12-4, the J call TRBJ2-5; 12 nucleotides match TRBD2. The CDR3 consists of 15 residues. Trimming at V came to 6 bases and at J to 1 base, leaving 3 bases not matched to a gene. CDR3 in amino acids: CASRGLAGIQETQYF. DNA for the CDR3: TGTGCCAGCAGGGGACTAGCGGGTATCCAAGAGACCCAGTACTTC.